This TCR beta chain was sequenced in a study of blood T cell repertoires in COVID-19. Residents of over 20 US areas, aged about 18 to 95 years, made up the participants. Cohort 3 recovery required two negative PCRs, clearance, or symptom resolution. As originally analysed: Amplifying reference gene primers gave estimates of nucleated cell counts. Sequencing was performed with immunoSEQ multiplex PCR; in TCRdb, only in-frame clones are kept and a portion is missing. V, J and clone size were drawn from that table, and D and trimming were deduced from the DNA. Seen here are about 130,000 clones, about 86% observed once, and the top ten hold 2.3%. The sequencing input was PBMCs or T cells enriched from blood (not recorded which). The sequence derives from a woman in her 50s who had recovered from COVID-19.

The CDR3 reads CASSLGRNSPLHF. The CDR3 nucleotides are TGTGCCAGCAGCTTAGGGCGGAATTCACCCCTCCACTTT. This rearrangement joins TRBV7-2 to TRBJ1-6; D remains ambiguous. The CDR3 spans 13 residues. The V gene's germline CDR1 is SGHTA and CDR2 FQGNSA. Trimming shortened V by 1 base and J by 7 bases, and 5 bases separated the two germline ends.